These 9 T cell receptor beta chains originate from one sample sequenced in a study of blood T cell repertoires in COVID-19 (dated by TCRdb to about 2020). Preparation of the library involved the immunoSEQ multiplex PCR assay. TCRdb retrieved this table from immuneACCESS and kept in-frame rearrangements only. Not all clones are present; in checked studies, unresolved V genes account for under half, and no reason is known for the remainder. This sample gives 200,000 to 250,000 clones in total; roughly nine tenths of them show up just once. Roughly 3.7% of the sample goes to the ten largest clones. Source material: PBMCs or T cells enriched from blood (not recorded which). These receptors all come from a woman younger than 30 in a cohort exposed to, infected with or recovered from COVID-19 (not recorded which).

J is TRBJ2-5 and V is TRBV27; 10 nucleotides line up with TRBD2. With V trimmed by 5 bases and J by 5 bases, 11 bases remained unmatched. Germline V gene sequence: CDR1 MNHEY, CDR2 SMNVEV (reference sequence). CDR3 size: 16 residues. CDR3 coding DNA: TGTGCCAGCAGTCTCCTCACTAGCGGGAAGCGGGAGACCCAGTACTTC. It encodes CASSLLTSGKRETQYF.

The V call is TRBV9, the J call TRBJ1-3; TRBD1 agrees at 8 bases. From germline, CDR1 is SGDLS and CDR2 YYNGEE. Unmatched junction bases numbered 4, after V lost 4 bases and J lost 4 bases. This CDR3 comprises 14 residues. The CDR3 nucleotides read TGTGCCAGCAGCTCTGACAGGGGAGGAAACACCATATATTTT. Protein sequence: CASSSDRGGNTIYF.

The chain couples TRBV5-1 to TRBJ2-5; 7 positions agree with TRBD1. This CDR3 region has 15 residues. Losses at the gene ends were 0 bases for V and 2 bases for J; bases not matched to a gene: 4. Germline assignment: CDR1 SGHRS and CDR2 YFSETQ. CDR3 sequence: CASSLAQGDQETQYF. Here the CDR3 DNA reads TGCGCCAGCAGCTTGGCTCAGGGGGATCAAGAGACCCAGTACTTC.

The chain recombines TRBV5-4 with TRBJ1-1; no clear D. Trimming took off 1 base at V and 3 bases at J, with 7 bases between the two ends. CDR3 length: 13 residues. Germline loops: CDR1 SGHNT, CDR2 YYREEE (reference sequence). The CDR3: CASSLPEDTEAFF. CDR3 coding DNA: TGTGCCAGCAGCTTGCCCGAGGACACTGAAGCTTTCTTT.

DNA for the CDR3: TGTGCCAGCAACCGACAGGGGTATAATTCACCCCTCCACTTT. Translation gives CASNRQGYNSPLHF. The chain links TRBV5-4 to TRBJ1-6; 8 positions agree with TRBD1. The CDR3 length is 14 residues. CDR1 SGHNT and CDR2 YYREEE come from the germline V gene (reference sequence). Trimming took 6 bases from V and 4 from J; bases not matched to a gene: 3.

The chain uses TRBV29-1 and TRBJ2-7; 11 bases line up with TRBD1. This CDR3 comprises 15 residues. J lost 4 bases, V lost 6 bases, and 11 bases had no gene match. Germline V lookup: CDR1 SQVTM, CDR2 ANQGSEA. The CDR3 coding sequence is TGCAGCGTCATGACCCCAGGACAGGGGGCTTACGAGCAGTACTTC. Encoded protein: CSVMTPGQGAYEQYF.

This chain joins TRBV7-6 and TRBJ2-1, with TRBD1 identical over 8 bases. CDR1 and CDR2 from the germline V gene are SGHVS and FNYEAQ. CDR3 length: 17 residues. The junction had 5 bases not matched to a gene; V was cut back by 1 base and J by 0 bases. This CDR3 reads CASSLELGQGSYNEQFF. In nucleotides, the CDR3 is TGTGCCAGCAGCTTAGAATTAGGACAGGGCTCCTACAATGAGCAGTTCTTC.

The rearrangement uses TRBV11-3 and TRBJ2-1; tentatively, D is TRBD1 (6 bases). The CDR3 contains 15 residues. With 5 bases removed from V and 5 bases from J, the gap between germline ends came to 16 bases. Germline values: CDR1 SGHNT, CDR2 YENEEA. CDR3 DNA sequence: TGTGCCAGCAGCCTTAGAAACAGGGTCGACAATGAGCAGTTCTTC. It specifies CASSLRNRVDNEQFF.

This clone has a handful of counts. Here the CDR3 DNA reads TGTGCCAGTAGTATGGGGGTAGCGGGAGGATCCTACGAGCAGTACTTC. Translating it yields CASSMGVAGGSYEQYF. The chain has TRBV19 and TRBJ2-7, with 10 bases that match TRBD2. V shed 3 bases, J shed 1 base, and the junction held 6 bases outside the gene matches. CDR1 and CDR2 (germline): LNHDA, SQIVND (reference sequence). CDR3 length: 16 amino acids.